These 31 T cell receptor beta chains originate from one sample sequenced in a study of blood T cell repertoires in COVID-19. Data came from immunoSEQ multiplex PCR; TCRdb stores just in-frame clones and leaves some out. Of about 160,000 clones listed, approximately 86% were seen once; the top ten hold approximately 3.5%. The sequencing sample was made of peripheral blood. Receptors were obtained from a man between 70 and 80 years old with acute or convalescent COVID-19.

The chain combines TRBV12-3 or TRBV12-4 with TRBJ2-2; a possible D gene is TRBD2 (5 bases). The CDR3 contains 13 residues. The V and J ends lost 2 bases and 10 bases respectively, with 11 bases between them. The CDR3 is CASSLKRAVELFF. In nucleotides, the CDR3 is TGTGCCAGCAGTTTAAAGAGGGCGGTGGAGCTGTTTTTT.

The chain uses TRBV5-1 and TRBJ1-1, with 8 bases identical to TRBD1. The CDR3 is 15 residues long. With 5 bases clipped from V and 6 bases from J, the junction kept 12 bases outside the gene matches. Germline V gene lookup returns CDR1 SGHRS and CDR2 YFSETQ. The CDR3 protein is CASRTGTGVISEAFF. The CDR3 bases are TGCGCCAGCAGGACCGGGACAGGCGTTATCTCTGAAGCTTTCTTT.

This clone was recorded at least ten times. The genes are TRBV7-3 and TRBJ2-4; the match to TRBD2 covers 8 bases. The CDR3 spans 17 residues. Germline assignment: CDR1 SGHTA and CDR2 FQGTGA. V shed 4 bases, J shed 0 bases, and the junction held 8 bases outside the gene matches. The CDR3 DNA is TGTGCCAGCAGCTCAATAAGCGGGAGAGAAGCCAAAAACATTCAGTACTTC. As protein: CASSSISGREAKNIQYF.

The chain employs TRBV24-1 and TRBJ2-3, with a possible D match to TRBD1 (8 bases). Trimming pared 3 bases from V and 4 bases from J, leaving 19 bases between. CDR3 size: 17 residues. Germline CDR1 is KGHDR and CDR2 is SFDVKD. CDR3 coding DNA: TGTGCCACCAGTGATCACCGACAGGGGAGGGCCCCAGATACGCAGTATTTT. Translation gives CATSDHRQGRAPDTQYF.

DNA of the CDR3: TGTGCCAGCAGTTCACAGGGATTTTCCTATGGCTACACCTTC. Amino acids: CASSSQGFSYGYTF. The chain links TRBV28 to TRBJ1-2; D may be TRBD1 (6 bases). V shed 4 bases and J shed 4 bases, with 13 bases lying between them. This CDR3 spans 14 amino acids. In germline, CDR1 is MDHEN, CDR2 SYDVKM.

In its sample, this clone was seen once. This chain links TRBV19 with TRBJ2-2, with 10 positions matching TRBD2. Germline lookup yields CDR1 LNHDA and CDR2 SQIVND (reference sequence). The CDR3 totals 15 residues. V shed 4 bases, J shed 5 bases, and the junction held 4 bases outside the gene matches. DNA of the CDR3: TGTGCCAGTAGTACGCTAGCGGGAGATACCGGGGAGCTGTTTTTT. It translates to CASSTLAGDTGELFF.

The chain has TRBV7-2 and TRBJ2-3; the D is unclear. Germline CDR1 and CDR2: SGHTA and FQGNSA. There are 11 residues in the CDR3. V gave up 5 bases and J gave up 8 bases, with 8 bases separating them. This CDR3 reads CASSPTGTQYF. The CDR3 coding sequence is TGTGCCAGCAGCCCCACGGGTACGCAGTATTTT.

The chain employs TRBV30 and TRBJ2-7, with no clear D. V was cut by 3 bases and J by 4 bases, with 13 bases left in between. CDR1 is GTSNPN, CDR2 SVGIG, per germline (reference sequence). The CDR3 is made up of 13 amino acids. CDR3 loop: CAWRWYGLYEQYF. In DNA form, the CDR3 reads TGTGCCTGGAGGTGGTATGGGCTTTACGAGCAGTACTTC.

Notes on this clone: The same CDR3 can be traced to other DNA sequences in this sample. This chain links TRBV19 with TRBJ1-5, with 12 bases matching TRBD1. Trimming took 3 bases from V and 6 from J; bases not matched to a gene: 3. Germline CDR1 and CDR2: LNHDA and SQIVND (reference sequence). The CDR3 totals 15 residues. The CDR3 loop is CASSMGQGAVQPQHF. The CDR3 DNA sequence: TGTGCCAGTAGTATGGGACAGGGGGCAGTTCAGCCCCAGCATTTT.

The chain recombines TRBV18 with TRBJ1-2; TRBD1 matches 7 bases. Germline V CDR1 and CDR2: KGHSH, LQKENI. The CDR3 totals 13 residues. Trimming removed 6 bases from V and 5 bases from J; junction bases left unmatched: 6. The CDR3 is CASSLQQGYGYTF. Written as DNA, the CDR3 is TGTGCCAGCTCCCTTCAACAGGGGTATGGCTACACCTTC.

This clone showed up just a few times. This sample includes further DNA sequences coding for the same CDR3. This chain uses TRBV5-6 with TRBJ1-2, with D unresolved. Per germline, CDR1 SGHDT and CDR2 YYEEEE. Trimming pared 0 bases from V and 8 bases from J, leaving 8 bases between. The CDR3 spans 12 residues. The CDR3 loop reads CASSLVVGGYTF. For the CDR3, the DNA is TGTGCCAGCAGCTTGGTGGTCGGGGGCTACACCTTC.

V usage is TRBV3-1 (or the pseudogene TRBV3-2) and J usage is TRBJ1-2; D remains ambiguous. Germline V gene sequence: CDR1 LGHDT, CDR2 YNNKEL (reference sequence). Trimming cost V 5 bases and J 5 bases, with 9 bases left between them. The CDR3 is made up of 12 amino acids. The CDR3 DNA is TGTGCCAGCAGCACTTCATTTTATGGCTACACCTTC. This sequence encodes CASSTSFYGYTF.

The chain joins TRBV18 to TRBJ2-1, with TRBD1 identical over 10 bases. J was trimmed by 7 bases and V by 3 bases; bases with no gene match: 9. There are 16 residues in the CDR3. CDR1 is KGHSH, CDR2 LQKENI, per germline. CDR3 residues: CASSPRRQGADNEQFF. The CDR3, as DNA: TGTGCCAGCTCACCGAGACGACAGGGGGCTGATAATGAGCAGTTCTTC.

The rearrangement links TRBV19 to TRBJ2-2; D is undetermined. V was cut by 0 bases and J by 1 base, with 12 bases left in between. This CDR3 is built from 17 residues. Germline CDR1 and CDR2: LNHDA and SQIVND (reference sequence). DNA of the CDR3: TGTGCCAGTAGTATAGATGTTGGCCGAGGGAACACCGGGGAGCTGTTTTTT. Translating it yields CASSIDVGRGNTGELFF.

The chain employs TRBV5-4 and TRBJ2-5; D uncertain. CDR1 is SGHNT and CDR2 is YYREEE in the germline V gene (reference sequence). The CDR3 is 14 residues long. V dropped 1 base and J dropped 1 base, with 8 bases sitting between them. CDR3 sequence: CASSLRSGQETQYF. The DNA of the CDR3 is TGTGCCAGCAGCTTGCGTTCCGGCCAAGAGACCCAGTACTTC.

The genes are TRBV27 and TRBJ2-2, with a possible D match to TRBD2 (6 bases). CDR1 is MNHEY and CDR2 is SMNVEV in the germline V gene (reference sequence). Trimming took off 5 bases at V and 5 bases at J, with 15 bases between the two ends. This CDR3 comprises 15 residues. CDR3 in DNA: TGTGCCAGCAGTGCCGGGACTTCGAGGACCGGGGAGCTGTTTTTT. Amino acids: CASSAGTSRTGELFF.

J is TRBJ1-5 and V is TRBV9; the D gene is possibly TRBD1 (5 bases). V lost 4 bases and J lost 6, with 11 bases in between. The CDR3 has 13 amino acids. Looked up from germline, CDR1 is SGDLS and CDR2 is YYNGEE. DNA of the CDR3: TGTGCCAGCAGCCCCCGGGGGGGTCAGCCCCAGCATTTT. This sequence encodes CASSPRGGQPQHF.

This clone was recorded only once. The gene calls are TRBV14 and TRBJ1-4; D not certain. With 2 bases removed from V and 4 bases from J, the gap between germline ends came to 11 bases. Germline-derived CDR1 and CDR2 are SGHDN and FVKESK. The CDR3 length is 15 residues. CDR3 coding DNA: TGTGCCAGCAGCCAATCGCTGGGAGGTAATGAAAAACTGTTTTTT. This translates into CASSQSLGGNEKLFF.

This sequence joins TRBV6-1 and TRBJ1-5, with D possibly TRBD1 on 6 matching bases. The V and J ends lost 1 base and 5 bases respectively, with 9 bases between them. Per the germline V gene, CDR1 is MNHNS and CDR2 is SASEGT. The CDR3 length is 14 residues. The CDR3 sequence: CASSEGRGDQPQHF. The DNA for the CDR3 is TGTGCCAGCAGTGAAGGCAGGGGTGATCAGCCCCAGCATTTT.

As regards this clone: One junction end disagrees with the germline gene, perhaps due to a read error. The chain couples TRBV29-1 to TRBJ2-2; TRBD1 matches 9 bases. Germline V gene sequence: CDR1 SQVTM, CDR2 ANQGSEA. CDR3 length equals 14 residues. Here the CDR3 reads CSVTQGAKTGELFF. CDR3 bases: TGCAGCGTTACACAGGGGGCGAAGACCGGGGAGCTGTTTTTT.

This clone was seen only a few times. This chain uses TRBV3-1 (or the pseudogene TRBV3-2) with TRBJ2-7, with D possibly TRBD2 on 5 matching bases. CDR1 LGHDT and CDR2 YNNKEL come from the germline V gene (reference sequence). Trimming took off 2 bases at V and 5 bases at J, with 13 bases between the two ends. CDR3 length: 14 residues. This CDR3 reads CASSQSSTTNEQYF. Written as DNA, the CDR3 is TGTGCCAGCAGCCAAAGTTCCACGACTAACGAGCAGTACTTC.

This rearrangement joins TRBV30 to TRBJ1-4; 9 bases match TRBD1. Germline V gene data show CDR1 as GTSNPN and CDR2 as SVGIG (reference sequence). With 0 bases clipped from V and 7 bases from J, the junction kept 3 bases outside the gene matches. The CDR3 is 14 amino acids. CDR3 sequence (DNA): TGTGCCTGGAGTGTAGGGACAGGGAGTGAAAAACTGTTTTTT. This encodes CAWSVGTGSEKLFF.

The chain employs TRBV2 and TRBJ2-5; perhaps TRBD2 as D (6 bases). The CDR3 covers 12 residues. CDR1 is SNHLY and CDR2 is FYNNEI in the germline V gene. V lost 3 bases and J 4 bases, leaving 6 bases between the germline ends. CDR3 residues: CASSEEGETQYF. CDR3 bases: TGTGCCAGCAGTGAGGAGGGAGAGACCCAGTACTTC.

J is TRBJ2-7 and V is TRBV5-1; D remains unclear. Trimming cost V 5 bases and J 3 bases, with 21 bases left between them. Germline loops: CDR1 SGHRS, CDR2 YFSETQ. The CDR3 is 16 amino acids. The CDR3 sequence is CASSYWSGGSHYEQYF. The CDR3 nucleotides are TGCGCCAGCAGTTATTGGTCTGGCGGCAGCCACTACGAGCAGTACTTC.

The V gene is TRBV24-1, the J gene TRBJ2-2, with 7 bases matching TRBD1. V shed 4 bases, J shed 6 bases, and the junction held 10 bases outside the gene matches. The CDR3 is 16 amino acids. Germline CDR1 is KGHDR and CDR2 is SFDVKD. The CDR3 spells CATSDAGTEFAGELFF. CDR3 coding DNA: TGTGCCACCAGTGACGCCGGGACAGAATTCGCCGGGGAGCTGTTTTTT.

The rearrangement links TRBV27 to TRBJ1-2; the match to TRBD1 covers 8 bases. After removal of 6 bases from V and 6 bases from J, the junction contained 0 bases not matched to a gene. CDR1 and CDR2 (germline): MNHEY, SMNVEV (reference sequence). The CDR3 consists of 11 residues. CDR3 amino acids: CASSRGHGYTF. The CDR3 DNA sequence: TGTGCCAGCAGCAGGGGGCATGGCTACACCTTC.

This chain links TRBV30 with TRBJ1-6; D gene uncertain. V was clipped by 1 base and J by 7 bases, with 5 bases between them. Germline V CDR1 and CDR2: GTSNPN, SVGIG (reference sequence). This CDR3 has 12 amino acids. CDR3 nucleotides: TGTGCCTGGAGTGACAGAAATTCACCCCTCCACTTT. Its translation is CAWSDRNSPLHF.

The rearrangement uses TRBV11-1 and TRBJ2-1; TRBD2 matches at 9 bases. The germline V gene encodes CDR1 SGHAT and CDR2 FQDESV (reference sequence). V shed 3 bases, J shed 10 bases, and the junction held 7 bases outside the gene matches. CDR3 length equals 14 residues. In DNA form, the CDR3 reads TGTGCCAGCAGCTTCCAGCGGGGGGCTTGGGAGCAGTTCTTC. Protein: CASSFQRGAWEQFF.

J is TRBJ2-7 and V is TRBV4-3; D might be TRBD2 (6 bases). V dropped 0 bases and J dropped 0 bases, with 12 bases sitting between them. The germline gives CDR1 LGHNA, CDR2 YSLEER. This CDR3 is built from 16 residues. CDR3 residues: CASSQDLASASYEQYF. The CDR3 DNA sequence: TGCGCCAGCAGCCAAGATTTGGCTAGCGCCTCCTACGAGCAGTACTTC.

The genes are TRBV6-6 and TRBJ2-7; D possibly corresponds to TRBD1 (6 bases). The germline V gene encodes CDR1 MNHNY and CDR2 SVGAGI (reference sequence). There are 16 residues in the CDR3. V lost 0 bases and J lost 2, with 14 bases in between. The CDR3 region has the DNA TGTGCCAGCAGTTACTCGCAGGGGTACCTACCCTACGAGCAGTACTTC. Translated, it gives CASSYSQGYLPYEQYF.

This chain uses TRBV10-3 with TRBJ1-1, with TRBD1 as a possible D gene (5 bases). The CDR3 loop spans 14 amino acids. The V end was cut by 1 base, the J end by 5 bases, with 11 bases between. CDR1 ENHRY and CDR2 SYGVKD come from the germline V gene. The CDR3 here is CAISELPSGTEAFF. The CDR3 nucleotides read TGTGCCATCAGTGAGTTGCCGTCAGGGACTGAAGCTTTCTTT.